This T cell receptor beta chain stems from a study of T-cell reconstitution after alpha-beta-depleted transplantation in children. Preparation of the TCRbeta library involved a method that used unique molecular identifiers. TCRdb analysed the PCR reads with MiXCR anew, one entry per CDR3 protein. The table includes around 250,000 distinct CDR3 sequences, roughly 23% detected once. V lost 6 bases, J lost 1 base, and 14 bases stayed unmatched. This CDR3 has 17 amino acids. Germline CDR1 SNHLY, CDR2 FYNNEI. With regard to this clonotype: What it binds is not known.

Study-wide points: In some patients, recipient T cells and intrathymic progenitors surviving conditioning explained high day-60 diversity.

This receptor was taken from a girl aged 2-9 years with Fanconi anemia, due to receive a stem cell transplant. This chain joins TRBV2 and TRBJ1-1; 7 bases are a match to TRBD1. Sequencing used PBMCs, obtained before TCRalphabeta/CD19-depleted stem cell transplant. The DNA for the CDR3 is TGTGCCAGCAGCCCACGGACAGGCCCCTTTACGAACACTGAAGCTTTCTTT. It encodes CASSPRTGPFTNTEAFF. Using reference TRBV2 and TRBJ1-1 for the parts outside the CDR3, the full variable domain is EPEVTQTPSHQVTQMGQEVILRCVPISNHLYFYWYRQILGQKVEFLVSFYNNEISEKSEIFDDQFSVERPDGSNFTLKIRSTKLEDSAMYFCASSPRTGPFTNTEAFFGQGTRLTVV.